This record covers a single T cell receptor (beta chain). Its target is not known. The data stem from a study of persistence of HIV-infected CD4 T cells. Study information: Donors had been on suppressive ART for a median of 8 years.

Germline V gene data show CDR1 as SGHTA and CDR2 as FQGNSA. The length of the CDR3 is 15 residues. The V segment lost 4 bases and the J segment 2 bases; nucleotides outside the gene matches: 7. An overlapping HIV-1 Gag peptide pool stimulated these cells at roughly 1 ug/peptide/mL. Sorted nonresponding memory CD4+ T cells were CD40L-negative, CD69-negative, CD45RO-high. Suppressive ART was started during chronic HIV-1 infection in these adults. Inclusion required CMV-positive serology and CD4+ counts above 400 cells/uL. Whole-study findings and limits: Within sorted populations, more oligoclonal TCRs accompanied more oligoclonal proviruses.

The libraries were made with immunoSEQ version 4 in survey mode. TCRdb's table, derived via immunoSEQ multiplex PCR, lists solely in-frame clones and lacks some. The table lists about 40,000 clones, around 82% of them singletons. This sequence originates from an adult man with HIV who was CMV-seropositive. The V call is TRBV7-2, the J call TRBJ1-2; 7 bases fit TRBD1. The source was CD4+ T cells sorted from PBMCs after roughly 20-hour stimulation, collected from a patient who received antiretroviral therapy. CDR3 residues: CASSYLPGQNYGYTF. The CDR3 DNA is TGTGCCAGCAGCTATCTACCGGGACAGAACTATGGCTACACCTTC.